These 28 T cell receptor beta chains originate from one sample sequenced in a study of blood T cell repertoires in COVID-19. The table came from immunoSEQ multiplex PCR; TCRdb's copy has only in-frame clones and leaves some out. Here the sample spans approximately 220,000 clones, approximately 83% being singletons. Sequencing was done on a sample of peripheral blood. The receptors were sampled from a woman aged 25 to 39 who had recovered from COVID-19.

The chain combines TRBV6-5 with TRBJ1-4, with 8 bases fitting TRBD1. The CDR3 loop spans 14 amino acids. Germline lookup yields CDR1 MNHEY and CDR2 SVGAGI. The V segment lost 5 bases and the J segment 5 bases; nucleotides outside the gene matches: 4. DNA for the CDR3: TGTGCCAGCAGTCAGCGACAGGGGAATGAAAAACTGTTTTTT. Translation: CASSQRQGNEKLFF.

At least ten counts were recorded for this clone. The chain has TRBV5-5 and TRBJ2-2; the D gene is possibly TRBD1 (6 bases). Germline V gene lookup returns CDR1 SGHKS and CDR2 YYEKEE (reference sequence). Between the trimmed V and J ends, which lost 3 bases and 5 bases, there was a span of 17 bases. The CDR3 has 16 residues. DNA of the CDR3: TGTGCCAGCAGCTCACGACAGGTGAGCCGGACCGGGGAGCTGTTTTTT. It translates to CASSSRQVSRTGELFF.

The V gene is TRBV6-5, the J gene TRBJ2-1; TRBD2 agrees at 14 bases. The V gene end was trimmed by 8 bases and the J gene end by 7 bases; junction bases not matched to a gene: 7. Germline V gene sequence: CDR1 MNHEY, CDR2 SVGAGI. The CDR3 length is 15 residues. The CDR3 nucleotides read TGTGCCAGCCGACTAGCGGGAGGGGAGGTGAATGAGCAGTTCTTC. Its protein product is CASRLAGGEVNEQFF.

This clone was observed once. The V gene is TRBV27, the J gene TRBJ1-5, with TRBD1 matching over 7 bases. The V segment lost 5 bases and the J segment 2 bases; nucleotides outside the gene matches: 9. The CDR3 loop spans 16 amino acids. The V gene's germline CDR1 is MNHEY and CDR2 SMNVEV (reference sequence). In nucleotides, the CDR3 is TGTGCCAGCAGTCCCAGACAGGGAGCGGGCAATCAGCCCCAGCATTTT. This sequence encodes CASSPRQGAGNQPQHF.

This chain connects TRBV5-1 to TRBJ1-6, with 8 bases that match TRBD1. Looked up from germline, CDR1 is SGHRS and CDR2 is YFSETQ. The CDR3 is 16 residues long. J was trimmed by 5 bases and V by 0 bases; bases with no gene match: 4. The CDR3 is CASSLATGGNNSPLHF. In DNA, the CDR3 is TGCGCCAGCAGCTTGGCAACAGGGGGAAATAATTCACCCCTCCACTTT.

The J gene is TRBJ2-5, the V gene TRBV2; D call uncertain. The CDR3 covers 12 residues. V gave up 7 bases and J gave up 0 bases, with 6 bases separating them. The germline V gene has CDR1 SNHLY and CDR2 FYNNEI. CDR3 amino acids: CASNRDQETQYF. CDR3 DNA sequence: TGTGCCAGCAACCGGGACCAAGAGACCCAGTACTTC.

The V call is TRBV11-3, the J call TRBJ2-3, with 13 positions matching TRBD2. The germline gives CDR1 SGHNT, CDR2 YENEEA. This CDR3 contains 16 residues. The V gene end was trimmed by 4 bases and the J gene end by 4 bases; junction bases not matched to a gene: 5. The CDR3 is CASSSGLAGLADTQYF. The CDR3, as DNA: TGTGCCAGCAGCTCGGGACTAGCGGGATTGGCAGATACGCAGTATTTT.

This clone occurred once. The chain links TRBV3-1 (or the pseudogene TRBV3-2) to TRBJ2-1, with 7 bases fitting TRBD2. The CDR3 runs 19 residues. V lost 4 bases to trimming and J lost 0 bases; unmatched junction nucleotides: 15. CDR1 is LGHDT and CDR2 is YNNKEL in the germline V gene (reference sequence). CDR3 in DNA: TGTGCCAGCAGCCCACCGTACTACGCAGCGGGAAGCTCCTACAATGAGCAGTTCTTC. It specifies CASSPPYYAAGSSYNEQFF.

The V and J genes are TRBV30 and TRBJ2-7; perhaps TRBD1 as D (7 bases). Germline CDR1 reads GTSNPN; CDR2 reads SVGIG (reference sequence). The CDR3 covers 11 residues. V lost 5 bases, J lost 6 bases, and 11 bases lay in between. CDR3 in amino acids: CAWLRGAEQYF. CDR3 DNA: TGTGCCTGGCTCAGGGGGGCCGAGCAGTACTTC.

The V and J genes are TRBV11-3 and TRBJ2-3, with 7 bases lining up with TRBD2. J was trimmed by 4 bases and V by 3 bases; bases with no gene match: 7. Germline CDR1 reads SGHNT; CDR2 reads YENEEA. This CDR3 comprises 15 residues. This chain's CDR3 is CASSLGGSSADTQYF. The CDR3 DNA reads TGTGCCAGCAGCTTGGGCGGGAGTAGTGCAGATACGCAGTATTTT. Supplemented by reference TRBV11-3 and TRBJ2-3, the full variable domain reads EAGVVQSPRYKIIEKKQPVAFWCNPISGHNTLYWYLQNLGQGPELLIRYENEEAVDDSQLPKDRFSAERLKGVDSTLKIQPAELGDSAVYLCASSLGGSSADTQYFGPGTRLTVL.

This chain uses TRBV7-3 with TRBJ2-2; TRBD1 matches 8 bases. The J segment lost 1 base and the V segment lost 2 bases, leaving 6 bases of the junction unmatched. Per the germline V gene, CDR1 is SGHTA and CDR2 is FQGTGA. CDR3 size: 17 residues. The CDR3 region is CASSLSLGTGNTGELFF. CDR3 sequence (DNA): TGTGCCAGCAGCTTATCTCTGGGGACAGGGAACACCGGGGAGCTGTTTTTT.

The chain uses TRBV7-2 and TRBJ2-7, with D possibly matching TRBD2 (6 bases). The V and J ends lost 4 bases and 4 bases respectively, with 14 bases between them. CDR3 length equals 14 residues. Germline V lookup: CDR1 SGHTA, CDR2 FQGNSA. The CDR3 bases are TGTGCCAGCAGCTGGCGGGACGGTGGTTACGAGCAGTACTTC. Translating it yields CASSWRDGGYEQYF.

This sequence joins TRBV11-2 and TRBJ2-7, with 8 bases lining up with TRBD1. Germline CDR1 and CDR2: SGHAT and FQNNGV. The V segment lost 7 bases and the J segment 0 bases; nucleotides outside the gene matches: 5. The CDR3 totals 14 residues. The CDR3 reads CASTWDRSSYEQYF. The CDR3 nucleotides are TGTGCCAGCACCTGGGACAGGAGCTCCTACGAGCAGTACTTC.

CDR3 nucleotides: TGCAGTGCTACTGACCCTAAAAATCAGCCCCAGCATTTT. Translation gives CSATDPKNQPQHF. This chain joins TRBV20-1 and TRBJ1-5; D ambiguous. The germline gives CDR1 DFQATT, CDR2 SNEGSKA (reference sequence). This CDR3 has 13 amino acids. V lost 4 bases and J lost 4, with 11 bases in between.

The CDR3 DNA reads TGTGCCAGCAGCCACCGGGACAACTCCTACGAGCAGTACTTC. Residues: CASSHRDNSYEQYF. The chain links TRBV7-9 to TRBJ2-7, with D maybe TRBD1 (6 bases). The CDR3 runs 14 residues. V lost 5 bases to trimming and J lost 0 bases, with 11 bases between them. The germline V gene has CDR1 SEHNR and CDR2 FQNEAQ (reference sequence).

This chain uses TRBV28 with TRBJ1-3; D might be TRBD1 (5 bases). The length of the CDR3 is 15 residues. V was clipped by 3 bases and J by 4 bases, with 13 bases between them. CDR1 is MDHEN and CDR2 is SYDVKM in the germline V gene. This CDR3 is CASSFRGKGGNTIYF. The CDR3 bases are TGTGCCAGCAGTTTCCGGGGGAAGGGGGGAAACACCATATATTTT.

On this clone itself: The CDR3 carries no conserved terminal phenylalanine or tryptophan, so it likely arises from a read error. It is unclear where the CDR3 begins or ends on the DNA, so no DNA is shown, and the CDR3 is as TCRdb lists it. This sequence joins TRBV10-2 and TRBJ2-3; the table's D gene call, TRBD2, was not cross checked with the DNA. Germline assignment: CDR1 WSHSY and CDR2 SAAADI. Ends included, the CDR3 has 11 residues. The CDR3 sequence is CASSRYSSPGV.

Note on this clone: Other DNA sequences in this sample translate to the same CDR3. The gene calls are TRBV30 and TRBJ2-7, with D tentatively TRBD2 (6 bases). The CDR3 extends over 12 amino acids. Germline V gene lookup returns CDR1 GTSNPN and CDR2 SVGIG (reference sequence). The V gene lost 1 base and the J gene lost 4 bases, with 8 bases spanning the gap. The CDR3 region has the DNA TGTGCCTGGAGTGGCGGAGGGTACGAGCAGTACTTC. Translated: CAWSGGGYEQYF.

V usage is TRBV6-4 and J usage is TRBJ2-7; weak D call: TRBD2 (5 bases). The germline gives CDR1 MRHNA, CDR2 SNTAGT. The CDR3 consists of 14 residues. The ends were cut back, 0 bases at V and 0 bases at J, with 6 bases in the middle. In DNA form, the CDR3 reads TGTGCCAGCAGTGACTCGCGGGTCTCCTACGAGCAGTACTTC. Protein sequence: CASSDSRVSYEQYF.

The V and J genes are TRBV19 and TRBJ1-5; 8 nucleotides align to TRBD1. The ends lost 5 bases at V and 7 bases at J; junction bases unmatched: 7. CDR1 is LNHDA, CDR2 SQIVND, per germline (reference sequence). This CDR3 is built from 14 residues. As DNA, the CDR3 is TGTGCCAGTAGTGTGGACAGGGTCGGGCAGCCCCAGCATTTT. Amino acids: CASSVDRVGQPQHF.

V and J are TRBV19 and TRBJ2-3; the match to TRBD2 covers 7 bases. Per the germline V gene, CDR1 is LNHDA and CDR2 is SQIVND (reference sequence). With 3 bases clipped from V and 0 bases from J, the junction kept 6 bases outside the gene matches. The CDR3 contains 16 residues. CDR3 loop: CASSMVAGGSTDTQYF. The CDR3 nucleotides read TGTGCCAGTAGTATGGTAGCGGGCGGGAGCACAGATACGCAGTATTTT.

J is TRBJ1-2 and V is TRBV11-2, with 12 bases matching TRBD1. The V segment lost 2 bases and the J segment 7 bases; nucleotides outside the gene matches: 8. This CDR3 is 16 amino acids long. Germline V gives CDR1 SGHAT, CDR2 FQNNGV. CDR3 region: CASSLSPGQGAFGYTF. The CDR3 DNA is TGTGCCAGCAGCTTAAGTCCGGGACAGGGGGCTTTTGGCTACACCTTC.

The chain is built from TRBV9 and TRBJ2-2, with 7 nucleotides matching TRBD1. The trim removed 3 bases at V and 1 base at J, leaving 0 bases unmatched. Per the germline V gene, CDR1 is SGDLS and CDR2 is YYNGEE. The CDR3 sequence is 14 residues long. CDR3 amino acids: CASSGTGNTGELFF. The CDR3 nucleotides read TGTGCCAGCAGCGGGACAGGGAACACCGGGGAGCTGTTTTTT.

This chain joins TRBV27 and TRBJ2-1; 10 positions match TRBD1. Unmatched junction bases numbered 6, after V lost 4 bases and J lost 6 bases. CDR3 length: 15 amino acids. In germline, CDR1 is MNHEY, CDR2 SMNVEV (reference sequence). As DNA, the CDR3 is TGTGCCAGCAGTTCTCGGGACAGGGGATTCAATGAGCAGTTCTTC. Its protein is CASSSRDRGFNEQFF.

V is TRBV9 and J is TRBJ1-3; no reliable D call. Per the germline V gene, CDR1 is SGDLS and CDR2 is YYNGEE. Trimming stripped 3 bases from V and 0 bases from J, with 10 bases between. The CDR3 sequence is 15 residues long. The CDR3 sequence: CASSAGALSGNTIYF. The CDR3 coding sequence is TGTGCCAGCAGCGCAGGTGCTCTCTCTGGAAACACCATATATTTT.

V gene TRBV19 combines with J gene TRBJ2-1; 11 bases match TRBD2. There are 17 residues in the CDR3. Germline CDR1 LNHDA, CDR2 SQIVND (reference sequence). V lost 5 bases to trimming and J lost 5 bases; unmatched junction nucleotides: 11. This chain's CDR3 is CASSSPRLAGINNEQFF. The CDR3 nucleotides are TGTGCCAGTAGTTCTCCTAGACTAGCGGGGATAAACAATGAGCAGTTCTTC.

Written as DNA, the CDR3 is TGCAGTGCTAGTGCTCAGGTTGATGACGGGCGGGAGCACCCCAAGAGCTCCTACAATGAGCAGTTCTTC. Translation gives CSASAQVDDGREHPKSSYNEQFF. The chain carries TRBV20-1 and TRBJ2-1; 7 bases agree with TRBD2. The CDR3 runs to 23 residues. J gave up 0 bases and V 3 bases, and 29 bases lay outside the gene matches. Germline-derived CDR1 and CDR2 are DFQATT and SNEGSKA (reference sequence).

For the CDR3, the DNA is TGTGCCAGCAGCTTAGCGAGGACTAGCTACTACAATGAGCAGTTCTTC. This encodes CASSLARTSYYNEQFF. The V call is TRBV11-1, the J call TRBJ2-1, with 8 bases that match TRBD2. The V and J ends lost 0 bases and 3 bases, in that order; junction bases with no gene match: 4. The CDR3 is 16 amino acids. The germline gives CDR1 SGHAT, CDR2 FQDESV (reference sequence).